The rows below give T cell receptor beta chains drawn from one sample of a study of T cells in tuberculosis. Produced via immunoSEQ multiplex PCR; TCRdb's table is partial and in-frame only. Seen here are roughly 34,000 clones, approximately 97% observed once, and the top ten hold 6.2%. The sequenced sample was PBMCs. The origin of the receptors is a donor aged 5-35 years with latent tuberculosis or without tuberculosis infection. Both conserved end residues are part of each CDR3. A D gene is named only where the DNA matches it firmly. Part of the rows lack a size; the others show once, few, many or a class for expanded clones.

CDR3 length	D gene	V gene	clone size	J gene	CDR3 DNA	CDR3 protein
13	NA	TRBV6-5	NA	TRBJ1-1	TGTGCCAGCAGTAGACACCTGGCGACTGAAGCTTTCTTT	CASSRHLATEAFF
11	NA	TRBV20-1	once	TRBJ1-1	TGCAGTGCTAGTCCGGGGAATGAAGCTTTCTTT	CSASPGNEAFF
14	NA	TRBV2	NA	TRBJ1-5	TGTGCCAGCAGTTTCCCGGAGAGCAATCAGCCCCAGCATTTT	CASSFPESNQPQHF
16	TRBD2	TRBV27	once	TRBJ2-2	TGTGCCAGCAGTTTCAGGACTAGCGGGGGAACCGGGGAGCTGTTTTTT	CASSFRTSGGTGELFF
14	TRBD1	TRBV30	once	TRBJ1-5	TGTGCCTGGACGTCGGGACAGCCGAATCAGCCCCAGCATTTT	CAWTSGQPNQPQHF
17	TRBD2	TRBV13	NA	TRBJ2-7	TGTGCCAGCAGCGGACTAGCGGGATTAGGGGTCGAATACGAGCAGTACTTC	CASSGLAGLGVEYEQYF
15	TRBD1	TRBV6-7	NA	TRBJ1-4	TGTGCCAGCAGTTGTGACAGGGTGTATTTAGAAAAACTGTTTTTT	CASSCDRVYLEKLFF
14	NA	TRBV13	NA	TRBJ2-3	TGTGCCAGCAGCCCCGGGAGAAGGACAGATACGCAGTATTTT	CASSPGRRTDTQYF
14	NA	TRBV28	NA	TRBJ1-1	TGTGCCAGCAGACCCACCAGTCGGGGCACTGAAGCTTTCTTT	CASRPTSRGTEAFF
16	NA	TRBV19	NA	TRBJ2-1	TGTGCCAGTAGCGGAGTTGACCCCCTGGGTGGCAATGAGCAGTTCTTC	CASSGVDPLGGNEQFF
15	TRBD1	TRBV5-1	NA	TRBJ1-1	TGCGCCAGCAGCTTACAGGGGGCGAGGGACACTGAAGCTTTCTTT	CASSLQGARDTEAFF
13	NA	TRBV27	NA	TRBJ1-2	TGTGCCAGCAGGCCACGGAGAAACTATGGCTACACCTTC	CASRPRRNYGYTF
16	NA	TRBV15	NA	TRBJ2-2	TGTGCCACCAGCAGAGATTGGGCAGGGGACACCGGGGAGCTGTTTTTT	CATSRDWAGDTGELFF
15	TRBD1	TRBV28	NA	TRBJ2-3	TGTGCCAGCAGCCTACGGACAGGTTTGACAGATACGCAGTATTTT	CASSLRTGLTDTQYF
16	TRBD1	TRBV2	NA	TRBJ1-2	TGTGCCAGCACCATCGGACAGGGCAAAGCTAACTATGGCTACACCTTC	CASTIGQGKANYGYTF
14	TRBD1	TRBV29-1	NA	TRBJ2-7	TGCAGCGTTTCCTTGGGACAGGGGGCCTACGAGCAGTACTTC	CSVSLGQGAYEQYF
14	TRBD1	TRBV19	NA	TRBJ1-4	TGTGCCAGTAGGAATACAGGGGTCTATGAAAAACTGTTTTTT	CASRNTGVYEKLFF
15	TRBD1	TRBV28	NA	TRBJ1-3	TGTGCCAGCAGTTTACCAGGGGGCTCTGGAAACACCATATATTTT	CASSLPGGSGNTIYF
13	NA	TRBV6-1	NA	TRBJ2-3	TGTGCCAGCAGTGGCCGGGGCACAGATACGCAGTATTTT	CASSGRGTDTQYF
16	NA	TRBV18	NA	TRBJ1-2	TGTGCCAGCTCACCGTGGTCGGGTCAGACTAACTATGGCTACACCTTC	CASSPWSGQTNYGYTF
18	TRBD2	TRBV9	NA	TRBJ2-1	TGTGCCAGCAGCTCCGACAACGATCGTAGCGGGAAATACAATGAGCAGTTCTTC	CASSSDNDRSGKYNEQFF
16	TRBD1	TRBV30	NA	TRBJ1-2	TGTGCCTGGGGGAAGACAGGGCCCCCGACTAACTATGGCTACACCTTC	CAWGKTGPPTNYGYTF
18	TRBD2	TRBV5-5	once	TRBJ2-1	TGTGCCAGCAGCTTGGGCCCACGAGGAGGCGGGAGCTACAATGAGCAGTTCTTC	CASSLGPRGGGSYNEQFF
14	TRBD1	TRBV5-1	once	TRBJ2-7	TGCGCCAGCAGGCCCGGGACAGACACCTACGAGCAGTACTTC	CASRPGTDTYEQYF
16	TRBD2	TRBV4-2	NA	TRBJ2-2	TGTGCCAGCAGCCAAGAAGCGGGAGATAATATCGGGGAGCTGTTTTTT	CASSQEAGDNIGELFF
13	NA	TRBV27	NA	TRBJ1-2	TGTGCCAGCAGTCCGACGGGGATCTATGGCTACACCTTC	CASSPTGIYGYTF
16	TRBD1	TRBV5-1	NA	TRBJ1-1	TGCGCCAGCAGCCGTGGACAGGGAGGTATGGACACTGAAGCTTTCTTT	CASSRGQGGMDTEAFF
17	TRBD2	TRBV7-2	NA	TRBJ2-1	TGTGCCAGCAGCTTAGTGGCTAGCGGCTATCTTTACAATGAGCAGTTCTTC	CASSLVASGYLYNEQFF
15	NA	TRBV27	NA	TRBJ2-7	TGTGCCAGCAGTTTATACAGGGGAGGTTGGGACGAGCAGTACTTC	CASSLYRGGWDEQYF
14	NA	TRBV9	NA	TRBJ1-1	TGTGCCAGCAGCCCGGGTCTCTTTAACACTGAAGCTTTCTTT	CASSPGLFNTEAFF
13	NA	TRBV9	NA	TRBJ1-1	TGTGCCAGCAGCGTCGGAGTTCGCCCTGAAGCTTTCTTT	CASSVGVRPEAFF
14	TRBD2	TRBV2	NA	TRBJ2-7	TGTGCCAGCACGACCGAGCGGGGGGGCCCCGAGCAGTACTTC	CASTTERGGPEQYF
19	TRBD2	TRBV5-1	NA	TRBJ2-3	TGCGCCAGCAGCGTACTGCGACTAGCGGGAGGGCAGGGCACAGATACGCAGTATTTT	CASSVLRLAGGQGTDTQYF
11	NA	TRBV7-3	NA	TRBJ2-2	TGTGCCAGCAGCCCCCGGAGGCAGCTGTTTTTT	CASSPRRQLFF
16	NA	TRBV28	NA	TRBJ2-7	TGTGCCAGCAGTTCCTACAGGGAATCGGAAACCTACGAGCAGTACTTC	CASSSYRESETYEQYF
15	TRBD2	TRBV15	NA	TRBJ2-7	TGTGCCACCAGCAGCTCTAGCGGGAGGACCTACGAGCAGTACTTC	CATSSSSGRTYEQYF
15	TRBD2	TRBV11-2	NA	TRBJ2-1	TGTGCCAGCAGCATCCGGTTAGCGGGGGCTCATGAGCAGTTCTTC	CASSIRLAGAHEQFF